This TCR beta chain was obtained from a study of blood T cell repertoires in COVID-19. Study in general: COVID-19 samples collected from the United States, Italy and Spain covered acute and convalescent phases. T cells, B-cell-depleted T cells, or PBMCs provided the cDNA or gDNA that served as material.

J lost 4 bases, V lost 0 bases, and 8 bases had no gene match. The CDR3 runs 16 residues. CDR1 MNHEY and CDR2 SVGAGI come from the germline V gene. Clones were read by immunoSEQ multiplex PCR, and TCRdb kept only the in-frame ones, dropping some. In the table there are roughly 150,000 clones, around nine tenths of which are singletons. The sequencing input was peripheral blood. The chain employs TRBV6-5 and TRBJ1-2; TRBD1 matches 7 bases. The receptor was isolated from a man in his sixties with active or convalescent COVID-19. This CDR3 is CASSYSQGHRGYGYTF. In nucleotides, the CDR3 is TGTGCCAGCAGTTACTCACAGGGGCATAGAGGCTATGGCTACACCTTC.